One sample yielded the 29 T cell receptor beta chains listed below, sequenced in a study of Ad26.COV2.S vaccination and SARS-CoV-2 variants. The treatment was: some 20 received Ad26.COV2.S at low or high dose, single or two shots; roughly five received placebo; per-sample allocation not given. Samples were taken on day 63 after the first vaccine or placebo injection. Assay: immunoSEQ multiplex PCR; the TCRdb copy retains only in-frame clones and omits some. Among about half a million clones listed, 70% to 90% were seen once. The material sequenced was peripheral blood, taken in a trial of Ad26.COV2.S vaccine versus placebo. These receptors all stem from a person aged 18-65 years who received the Ad26.COV2.S COVID-19 vaccine or a placebo.

The chain uses TRBV27 and TRBJ2-7; perhaps TRBD1 as D (6 bases). This CDR3 region has 13 residues. From germline, CDR1 is MNHEY and CDR2 SMNVEV (reference sequence). Trimming took 6 bases from V and 5 from J, leaving 14 bases between them. Here the CDR3 DNA reads TGTGCCAGCAGAAAGGGGGAGAGGCACGAGCAGTACTTC. This translates into CASRKGERHEQYF.

The chain links TRBV2 to TRBJ2-7; the D is unclear. V lost 7 bases and J 11 bases, leaving 12 bases between the germline ends. The CDR3 totals 10 residues. Looked up from germline, CDR1 is SNHLY and CDR2 is FYNNEI. CDR3 region: CASMEGSKYF. As DNA, the CDR3 is TGTGCCAGCATGGAAGGGTCGAAGTACTTC.

The chain couples TRBV2 to TRBJ2-7, with 9 bases identical to TRBD1. V lost 6 bases, J lost 6 bases, and 3 bases stayed unmatched. This CDR3 contains 12 residues. The germline CDR1 and CDR2 sequences are SNHLY and FYNNEI. The CDR3 here is CASRGQGSEQYF. CDR3 DNA: TGTGCCAGCAGGGGACAGGGCTCCGAGCAGTACTTC. Variable domain in full (rest from reference TRBV2 and TRBJ2-7): EPEVTQTPSHQVTQMGQEVILRCVPISNHLYFYWYRQILGQKVEFLVSFYNNEISEKSEIFDDQFSVERPDGSNFTLKIRSTKLEDSAMYFCASRGQGSEQYFGPGTRLTVT.

The chain has TRBV19 and TRBJ2-7, with 9 bases identical to TRBD1. With V trimmed by 5 bases and J by 1 base, 9 bases remained unmatched. The CDR3 contains 16 residues. CDR1 and CDR2 from the germline V gene are LNHDA and SQIVND (reference sequence). The CDR3 region has the DNA TGTGCCAGTAGTTTCCTTCCGGGACAGGGATCCTACGAGCAGTACTTC. As protein: CASSFLPGQGSYEQYF.

The rearrangement uses TRBV19 and TRBJ1-6; TRBD1 is a possible D gene (6 bases). Trimming took off 2 bases at V and 6 bases at J, with 8 bases between the two ends. Germline V CDR1 and CDR2: LNHDA, SQIVND (reference sequence). The CDR3 sequence is 14 residues long. CDR3 amino acids: CASSIRTANSPLHF. The CDR3 coding sequence is TGTGCCAGTAGTATACGGACAGCTAATTCACCCCTCCACTTT. Combining the CDR3 with reference TRBV19 and TRBJ1-6 gives the whole variable domain DGGITQSPKYLFRKEGQNVTLSCEQNLNHDAMYWYRQDPGQGLRLIYYSQIVNDFQKGDIAEGYSVSREKKESFPLTVTSAQKNPTAFYLCASSIRTANSPLHFGNGTRLTVT.

This chain uses TRBV6-1 with TRBJ2-7, with TRBD2 as a possible D gene (5 bases). The germline CDR1 and CDR2 sequences are MNHNS and SASEGT. The CDR3 extends over 13 amino acids. V was clipped by 0 bases and J by 7 bases, with 10 bases between them. The CDR3 DNA sequence: TGTGCCAGCAGTGAAGCTAGCGTGAGGGAGCAGTACTTC. Protein: CASSEASVREQYF.

The J gene is TRBJ1-2, the V gene TRBV2; no firm D call. Germline assignment: CDR1 SNHLY and CDR2 FYNNEI. The CDR3 consists of 13 residues. Trimming removed 6 bases at V and 4 bases at J, with 12 bases between. CDR3 residues: CASSETVTYGYTF. The CDR3 nucleotides are TGTGCCAGCAGCGAAACAGTTACCTATGGCTACACCTTC.

In the case of this clone: One end of the junction varies from germline; a read error may be responsible. V and J are TRBV27 and TRBJ2-2; D call uncertain. The CDR3 sequence is 15 residues long. The germline gives CDR1 MNHEY, CDR2 SMNVEV (reference sequence). The CDR3 loop is CASTLAEPNTGELFF. CDR3 in DNA: TGTGCCAGCACTTTAGCCGAGCCCAACACCGGGGAGCTGTTTTTT.

The chain is built from TRBV5-4 and TRBJ2-6; tentative D call: TRBD2 (6 bases). The germline gives CDR1 SGHNT, CDR2 YYREEE (reference sequence). V was cut by 2 bases and J by 0 bases, with 9 bases left in between. The CDR3 is 16 residues long. The CDR3 sequence is CASSFGRSSGANVLTF. The CDR3 nucleotides read TGTGCCAGCAGCTTTGGGAGGAGCTCTGGGGCCAACGTCCTGACTTTC.

The chain is built from TRBV19 and TRBJ2-1, with 12 bases identical to TRBD2. Germline CDR1 LNHDA, CDR2 SQIVND (reference sequence). The CDR3 is made up of 20 amino acids. Germline trimming cut 4 bases from V and 0 bases from J; bases unmatched to any gene: 13. As DNA, the CDR3 is TGTGCCAGTAGTACCCGACGACTAGCGGGAGTGGGGTTCTCCTACAATGAGCAGTTCTTC. Translated, it gives CASSTRRLAGVGFSYNEQFF.

This chain connects TRBV3-1 (or the pseudogene TRBV3-2) to TRBJ1-5, with D possibly being TRBD1 (6 bases). Germline values: CDR1 LGHDT, CDR2 YNNKEL (reference sequence). Trimming left V 3 bases short and J 16 bases short, with 13 bases between. CDR3 size: 11 residues. CDR3 protein: CASSHRGVQHF. CDR3 sequence (DNA): TGTGCCAGCAGCCACAGGGGAGTTCAACATTTT.

The rearrangement joins TRBV2 to TRBJ1-5, with TRBD1 matching over 9 bases. The CDR3 consists of 15 residues. Germline V CDR1 and CDR2: SNHLY, FYNNEI. V lost 11 bases, J lost 3 bases, and 11 bases stayed unmatched. The CDR3 DNA sequence: TGTGCCGGCGGACAGGGGACCCGAGCCAATCAGCCCCAGCATTTT. Translating gives CAGGQGTRANQPQHF.

This clone was seen a few times. The CDR3 nucleotides read TGTGCCAGTAGCGCTGTAGCGGGAGCAGATACGCAGTATTTT. It translates to CASSAVAGADTQYF. This chain joins TRBV19 and TRBJ2-3, with 9 bases aligning to TRBD2. There are 14 residues in the CDR3. J lost 4 bases, V lost 6 bases, and 5 bases had no gene match. CDR1 and CDR2 (germline): LNHDA, SQIVND (reference sequence).

The CDR3 loop reads CASSITPKDTQYF. In DNA form, the CDR3 reads TGTGCCAGCAGCATAACCCCGAAGGATACGCAGTATTTT. V and J are TRBV3-1 (or the pseudogene TRBV3-2) and TRBJ2-3; no reliable D call. The CDR3 totals 13 residues. Per germline, CDR1 LGHDT and CDR2 YNNKEL (reference sequence). V was trimmed by 5 bases and J by 6 bases, leaving 12 bases between them.

The chain has TRBV7-9 and TRBJ1-1, with a tentative D call TRBD1 (5 bases). Trimming pared 3 bases from V and 0 bases from J, leaving 8 bases between. In germline, CDR1 is SEHNR, CDR2 FQNEAQ (reference sequence). The CDR3 is 14 amino acids. The CDR3 DNA reads TGTGCCAGCAGCTTTGAGGGGATGAACACTGAAGCTTTCTTT. Protein: CASSFEGMNTEAFF.

V and J are TRBV9 and TRBJ1-1, with D perhaps TRBD1 (5 bases). CDR3 size: 17 residues. V dropped 0 bases and J dropped 5 bases, with 20 bases sitting between them. The germline CDR1 and CDR2 sequences are SGDLS and YYNGEE. The CDR3 DNA reads as TGTGCCAGCAGCGTAGGAGGGACCGTTCGGGGTTTAACTGAAGCTTTCTTT. It yields the protein CASSVGGTVRGLTEAFF.

This clone occurred once. The chain uses TRBV4-2 and TRBJ2-7; TRBD2 might be the D (6 bases). Germline V gene sequence: CDR1 LGHNA, CDR2 YNFKEQ. The CDR3 runs 16 residues. V shed 1 base and J shed 7 bases, with 20 bases lying between them. The CDR3 DNA follows: TGTGCCAGCAGCCAAGCCCCAGCGGGTCCCCTCGAGGAGCAGTACTTC. The encoded protein is CASSQAPAGPLEEQYF.

This clone was detected once. This chain joins TRBV2 and TRBJ2-1, with 9 nucleotides matching TRBD2. The V segment lost 5 bases and the J segment 0 bases; nucleotides outside the gene matches: 5. CDR3 length: 16 residues. Germline CDR1 and CDR2: SNHLY and FYNNEI. DNA of the CDR3: TGTGCCAGCAGTAGGAGCGGGGGGAGCTCCTACAATGAGCAGTTCTTC. It is translated as CASSRSGGSSYNEQFF.

The count of this clone is one. The rearrangement uses TRBV9 and TRBJ2-1, with TRBD1 matching over 8 bases. This CDR3 spans 15 amino acids. Losses at the gene ends were 0 bases for V and 6 bases for J; bases not matched to a gene: 5. Germline V lookup: CDR1 SGDLS, CDR2 YYNGEE. DNA of the CDR3: TGTGCCAGCAGCGTAGAGGCAGGGGGCTCCAATGAGCAGTTCTTC. It codes for CASSVEAGGSNEQFF.

The rearrangement uses TRBV7-9 and TRBJ2-6, with a possible D match to TRBD2 (8 bases). This CDR3 has 19 residues. The germline V gene encodes CDR1 SEHNR and CDR2 FQNEAQ (reference sequence). V lost 2 bases and J lost 2, with 19 bases in between. The CDR3 spells CASSLFRREGAAGANVLTF. In DNA, the CDR3 is TGTGCCAGCAGCTTATTTCGTCGGGAGGGGGCAGCTGGGGCCAACGTCCTGACTTTC.

The genes are TRBV6-5 and TRBJ2-6; D might be TRBD2 (6 bases). The length of the CDR3 is 16 residues. In germline, CDR1 is MNHEY, CDR2 SVGAGI. V was shortened by 2 bases and J by 4 bases, with 12 bases between the two germline ends. CDR3: CASSYTRGSGANVLTF. CDR3 sequence (DNA): TGTGCCAGCAGTTACACCCGGGGGTCAGGGGCCAACGTCCTGACTTTC.

This chain connects TRBV27 to TRBJ2-1, with D possibly TRBD2 on 6 matching bases. Germline lookup yields CDR1 MNHEY and CDR2 SMNVEV (reference sequence). The CDR3 extends over 16 amino acids. V lost 6 bases and J 5 bases, leaving 20 bases between the germline ends. The CDR3 DNA reads as TGTGCCAGCAGCAATCATAAACCCGGGAGAAACAATGAGCAGTTCTTC. It translates to CASSNHKPGRNNEQFF.

The V call is TRBV6-5, the J call TRBJ1-6; tentatively, D is TRBD1 (5 bases). The germline V and J ends were trimmed by 2 bases and 9 bases, with 17 bases remaining between them. The CDR3 is 16 amino acids. CDR1 is MNHEY and CDR2 is SVGAGI in the germline V gene. The CDR3 nucleotides read TGTGCCAGCAGTTACGATCATGCGCGTGGGGGTTCACCCCTCCACTTT. Its translation: CASSYDHARGGSPLHF.

The CDR3 DNA is TGTGCCAGCAGCACGCCCGAGGGGGGGGACTATGGCTACACCTTC. Protein product: CASSTPEGGDYGYTF. V and J are TRBV5-4 and TRBJ1-2, with D possibly TRBD1 on 6 matching bases. Trimming took off 4 bases at V and 3 bases at J, with 16 bases between the two ends. There are 15 residues in the CDR3. Germline assignment: CDR1 SGHNT and CDR2 YYREEE (reference sequence).

The V and J genes are TRBV6-2 or TRBV6-3 and TRBJ1-5; D may be TRBD1 (6 bases). Germline CDR1 and CDR2: MNHEY and SVGEGT. The CDR3 covers 14 residues. The germline V and J ends were trimmed by 5 bases and 7 bases, with 15 bases remaining between them. CDR3 loop: CASSLGGATQPQHF. The CDR3 bases are TGTGCCAGCAGTCTCGGGGGGGCGACGCAGCCCCAGCATTTT.

The J gene is TRBJ1-4, the V gene TRBV18; D might be TRBD1 (6 bases). Germline CDR1 is KGHSH and CDR2 is LQKENI. The ends were cut back, 10 bases at V and 8 bases at J, with 14 bases in the middle. This CDR3 comprises 12 residues. The CDR3 sequence is CATTAGEEKLFF. For the CDR3, the DNA is TGTGCCACCACGGCAGGGGAGGAAAAACTGTTTTTT.

The chain employs TRBV5-1 and TRBJ1-3; D is unclear. The CDR3 is 15 residues long. In germline, CDR1 is SGHRS, CDR2 YFSETQ. Trimming took 0 bases from V and 0 from J, leaving 7 bases between them. In DNA form, the CDR3 reads TGCGCCAGCAGCTTGGCGGATTCCTCTGGAAACACCATATATTTT. This codes for CASSLADSSGNTIYF. The whole variable domain, filled in from reference TRBV5-1 and TRBJ1-3, reads KAGVTQTPRYLIKTRGQQVTLSCSPISGHRSVSWYQQTPGQGLQFLFEYFSETQRNKGNFPGRFSGRQFSNSRSEMNVSTLELGDSALYLCASSLADSSGNTIYFGEGSWLTVV.

The chain employs TRBV29-1 and TRBJ2-1; 9 positions agree with TRBD1. With V trimmed by 7 bases and J by 8 bases, 15 bases remained unmatched. The CDR3 loop spans 15 amino acids. Germline V gives CDR1 SQVTM, CDR2 ANQGSEA. The CDR3 sequence is CSAALRTGAKDEQFF. CDR3 DNA sequence: TGCAGCGCTGCCCTTAGGACAGGGGCGAAGGATGAGCAGTTCTTC.

This clone has only one observation. J is TRBJ2-3 and V is TRBV20-1, with unresolved D. Germline V gene data show CDR1 as DFQATT and CDR2 as SNEGSKA (reference sequence). This CDR3 contains 11 residues. V was shortened by 3 bases and J by 15 bases, with 16 bases between the two germline ends. CDR3 bases: TGCAGTGCTAGCGCCCACCCCACGTACTATTTT. Encoded protein: CSASAHPTYYF.